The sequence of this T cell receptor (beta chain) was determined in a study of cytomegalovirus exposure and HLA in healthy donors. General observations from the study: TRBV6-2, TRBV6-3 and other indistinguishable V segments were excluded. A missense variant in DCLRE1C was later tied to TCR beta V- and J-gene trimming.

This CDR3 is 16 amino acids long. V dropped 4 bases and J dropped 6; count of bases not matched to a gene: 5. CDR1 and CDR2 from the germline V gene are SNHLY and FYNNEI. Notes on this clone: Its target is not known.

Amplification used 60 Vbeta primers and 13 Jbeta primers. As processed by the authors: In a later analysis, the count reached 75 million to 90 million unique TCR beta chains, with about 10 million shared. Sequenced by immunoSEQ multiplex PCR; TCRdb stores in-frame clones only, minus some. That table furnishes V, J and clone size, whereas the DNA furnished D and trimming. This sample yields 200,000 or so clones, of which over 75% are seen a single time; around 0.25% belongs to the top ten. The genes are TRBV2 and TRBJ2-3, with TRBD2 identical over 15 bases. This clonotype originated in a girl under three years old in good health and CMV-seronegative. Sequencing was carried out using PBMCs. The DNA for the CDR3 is TGTGCCAGCAGTGCGGGGACTAGCGGGGGGCCTGATACGCAGTATTTT. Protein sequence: CASSAGTSGGPDTQYF.